The 9 T cell receptor beta chains reported below all come from one sample, sequenced in a study of T-cell reconstitution after alpha-beta-depleted transplantation in children. It was with unique molecular identifiers that the TCRbeta library was prepared. TCRdb re-analysed the PCR reads in MiXCR, keeping a single row per CDR3 protein. The sample yields 450,000 to 550,000 distinct CDR3 sequences, about an eighth seen once. This material consisted of PBMCs, mostly from graft donor cells, taken 180 days after TCRalphabeta/CD19-depleted stem cell transplant. These receptors came from a female patient between 2 and 15 years old who had a stem cell transplant for aplastic anemia, so the T cells may come from the graft donor.

The chain carries TRBV7-9 and TRBJ1-2, with D unclear. CDR1 SEHNR and CDR2 FQNEAQ come from the germline V gene (reference sequence). The CDR3 contains 14 residues. V lost 2 bases and J 2 bases, leaving 9 bases between the germline ends. CDR3 amino acids: CASSLREANYGYTF. The CDR3 nucleotides are TGTGCCAGCAGCTTAAGAGAGGCCAACTATGGCTACACCTTC.

This clonotype was observed a handful of times. V gene TRBV12-5 combines with J gene TRBJ2-1; D ambiguous. Deletions cut 0 bases from V and 4 bases from J, with 4 bases between. The germline V gene has CDR1 LGHNT and CDR2 FRNRAP. This CDR3 is built from 13 residues. Here the CDR3 reads CASGLVSYNEQFF. The CDR3 coding sequence is TGTGCTAGTGGTTTGGTATCATACAATGAGCAGTTCTTC.

This clonotype showed up just a few times. This chain links TRBV12-3 or TRBV12-4 with TRBJ2-1; 11 positions agree with TRBD2. Unmatched junction bases numbered 4, after V lost 6 bases and J lost 6 bases. The CDR3 totals 14 residues. Written as DNA, the CDR3 is TGTGCCAGCAGAGATAGCGGGGGGGCCAATGAGCAGTTCTTC. Its translation is CASRDSGGANEQFF.

Sample share makes this clonotype medium-sized. The CDR3 spells CSATGLKGEKLFF. DNA for the CDR3: TGCAGCGCAACCGGGCTCAAGGGTGAAAAACTGTTTTTT. V usage is TRBV20-1 and J usage is TRBJ1-4; D gene unclear. This CDR3 is 13 amino acids long. The germline CDR1 and CDR2 sequences are DFQATT and SNEGSKA (reference sequence).

A note on this clonotype: Germline and junction disagree at one end, which may indicate a read error. V and J are TRBV28 and TRBJ1-3, with a weak D call TRBD1 (5 bases). This CDR3 is 13 amino acids long. CDR1 is MDHEN, CDR2 SYDVKM, per germline. The chain's CDR3 is CDSAHRSGNTIYF. The CDR3 nucleotides are TGCGACAGTGCCCACCGCTCTGGAAACACCATATATTTT. The full variable domain, completed using reference TRBV28 and TRBJ1-3, is DVKVTQSSRYLVKRTGEKVFLECVQDMDHENMFWYRQDPGLGLRLIYFSYDVKMKEKGDIPEGYSVSREKKERFSLILESASTNQTSMYLCDSAHRSGNTIYFGEGSWLTVV.

CDR3: CASSPRGTGFGEQYV. The DNA for the CDR3 is TGTGCCAGCAGTCCCCGGGGGACAGGGTTTGGCGAGCAGTACGTC. The chain combines TRBV12-3 or TRBV12-4 with TRBJ2-7; TRBD1 aligns across 9 bases. With V trimmed by 5 bases and J by 6 bases, 11 bases remained unmatched. This CDR3 spans 15 amino acids.

This clonotype was detected ten times or more. This chain uses TRBV20-1 with TRBJ1-6; 7 nucleotides agree with TRBD1. V lost 1 base and J lost 0; bases outside the gene matches: 3. Per the germline V gene, CDR1 is DFQATT and CDR2 is SNEGSKA (reference sequence). The CDR3 totals 16 residues. CDR3 residues: CSARVTGSSYNSPLHF. As DNA, the CDR3 is TGCAGTGCTAGAGTGACAGGGAGCTCCTATAATTCACCCCTCCACTTT.

This clonotype showed up many times. The chain uses TRBV7-3 and TRBJ2-5; D unclear. Germline V gene sequence: CDR1 SGHTA, CDR2 FQGTGA. The CDR3 contains 13 residues. V lost 1 base to trimming and J lost 4 bases, with 7 bases between them. The CDR3 loop is CASSLRPGETQYF. The CDR3 DNA sequence: TGTGCCAGCAGCTTAAGGCCAGGAGAGACCCAGTACTTC.

Many counts were recorded for this clonotype. The V and J genes are TRBV14 and TRBJ2-7; D is possibly TRBD2 (5 bases). Trimming left V 1 base short and J 9 bases short, with 22 bases between. CDR1 and CDR2 from the germline V gene are SGHDN and FVKESK. The CDR3 consists of 16 residues. The CDR3 loop reads CASSQGSQRSIIGQYF. CDR3 coding DNA: TGTGCCAGCAGCCAAGGATCTCAGCGGTCGATCATTGGGCAGTACTTC.